Described below is a single TCR beta chain sequence and its context. This entry comes from a study of shared clonotypes between healthy human individuals. CDR1 is SGHTA, CDR2 FQGNSA, per germline. The CDR3 sequence is 13 residues long. Deletions cut 0 bases from V and 7 bases from J, with 7 bases between. Deep was the level used in running the assay. Generated by immunoSEQ multiplex PCR, the TCRdb table keeps only in-frame clones and is missing some. The data contain about 600,000 clones, roughly 72% of them singletons. Each of the donors was a healthy adult who was HIV-negative and had not had a recent acute infection or vaccination.

The chain couples TRBV7-2 to TRBJ2-1; no definite D call. Input material: PBMCs. The clonotype originates from a woman in her thirties or forties in good health. Some clones in this sample may be carry-over from other donors' samples. The CDR3 here is CASSLAIQNEQFF. CDR3 coding DNA: TGTGCCAGCAGCTTAGCGATCCAGAATGAGCAGTTCTTC.